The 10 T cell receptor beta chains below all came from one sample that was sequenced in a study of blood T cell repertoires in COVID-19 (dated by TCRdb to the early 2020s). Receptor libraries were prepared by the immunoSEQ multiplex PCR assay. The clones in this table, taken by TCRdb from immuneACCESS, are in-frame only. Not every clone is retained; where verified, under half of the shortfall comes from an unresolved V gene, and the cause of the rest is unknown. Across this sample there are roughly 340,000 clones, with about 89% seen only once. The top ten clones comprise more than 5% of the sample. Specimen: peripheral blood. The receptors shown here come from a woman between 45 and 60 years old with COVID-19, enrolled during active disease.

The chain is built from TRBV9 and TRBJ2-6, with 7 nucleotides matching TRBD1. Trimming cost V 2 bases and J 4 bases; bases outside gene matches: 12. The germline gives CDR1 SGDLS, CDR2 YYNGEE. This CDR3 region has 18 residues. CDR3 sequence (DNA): TGTGCCAGCAGCGTCAGACAGGGAATGTTCGCCGGGGCCAACGTCCTGACTTTC. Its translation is CASSVRQGMFAGANVLTF. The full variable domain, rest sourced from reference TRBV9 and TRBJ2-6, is DSGVTQTPKHLITATGQRVTLRCSPRSGDLSVYWYQQSLDQGLQFLIQYYNGEERAKGNILERFSAQQFPDLHSELNLSSLELGDSALYFCASSVRQGMFAGANVLTFGAGSRLTVL.

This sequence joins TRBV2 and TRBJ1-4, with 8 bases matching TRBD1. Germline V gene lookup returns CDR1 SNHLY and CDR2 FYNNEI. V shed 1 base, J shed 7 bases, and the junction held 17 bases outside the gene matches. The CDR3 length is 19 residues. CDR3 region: CASSEVQGGGTGMSEKLFF. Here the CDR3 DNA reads TGTGCCAGCAGTGAAGTGCAAGGGGGCGGGACAGGCATGAGTGAAAAACTGTTTTTT.

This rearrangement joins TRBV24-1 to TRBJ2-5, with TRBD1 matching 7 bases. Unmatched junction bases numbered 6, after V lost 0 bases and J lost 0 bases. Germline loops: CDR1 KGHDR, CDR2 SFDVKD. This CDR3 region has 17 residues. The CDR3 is CATSDLPGDRDQETQYF. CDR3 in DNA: TGTGCCACCAGTGATTTGCCCGGCGACAGGGACCAAGAGACCCAGTACTTC.

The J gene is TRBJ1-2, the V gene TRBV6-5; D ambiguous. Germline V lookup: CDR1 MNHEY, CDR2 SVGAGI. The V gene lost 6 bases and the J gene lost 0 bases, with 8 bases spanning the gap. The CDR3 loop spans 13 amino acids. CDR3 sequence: CASRPTANYGYTF. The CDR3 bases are TGTGCCAGCAGACCTACCGCTAACTATGGCTACACCTTC.

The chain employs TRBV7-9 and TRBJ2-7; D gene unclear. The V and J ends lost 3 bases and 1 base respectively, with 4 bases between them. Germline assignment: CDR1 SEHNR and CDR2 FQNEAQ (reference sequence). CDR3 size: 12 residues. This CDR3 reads CASSFSSYEQYF. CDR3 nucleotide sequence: TGTGCCAGCAGCTTTTCGTCCTACGAGCAGTACTTC.

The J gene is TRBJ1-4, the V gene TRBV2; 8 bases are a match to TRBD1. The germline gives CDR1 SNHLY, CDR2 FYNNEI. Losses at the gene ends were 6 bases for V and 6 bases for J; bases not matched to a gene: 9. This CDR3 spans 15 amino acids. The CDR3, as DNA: TGTGCCAGCAGAAGAGGACAGGGTGCCTATGAAAAACTGTTTTTT. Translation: CASRRGQGAYEKLFF.

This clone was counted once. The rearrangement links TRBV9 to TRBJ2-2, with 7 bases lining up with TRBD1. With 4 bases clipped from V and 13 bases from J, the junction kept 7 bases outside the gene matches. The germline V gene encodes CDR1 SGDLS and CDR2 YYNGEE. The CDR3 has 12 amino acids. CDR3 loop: CASSQQGSGLFF. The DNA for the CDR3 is TGTGCCAGCAGCCAACAGGGGTCTGGGCTGTTTTTT.

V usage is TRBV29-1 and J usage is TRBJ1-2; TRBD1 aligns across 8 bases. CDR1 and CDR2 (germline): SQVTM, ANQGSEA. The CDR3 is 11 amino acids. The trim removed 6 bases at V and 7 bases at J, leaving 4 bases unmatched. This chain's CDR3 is CSVQTGVGYTF. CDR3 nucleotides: TGCAGCGTACAGACAGGGGTTGGCTACACCTTC.

CDR3 loop: CASNTGTTSGTTGELFF. CDR3 bases: TGTGCCAGCAATACGGGAACGACTAGCGGGACTACCGGGGAGCTGTTTTTT. J is TRBJ2-2 and V is TRBV3-1 (or the pseudogene TRBV3-2); 11 bases align to TRBD2. The CDR3 spans 17 residues. Germline CDR1 is LGHDT and CDR2 is YNNKEL (reference sequence). Germline trimming cut 7 bases from V and 5 bases from J; bases unmatched to any gene: 12.

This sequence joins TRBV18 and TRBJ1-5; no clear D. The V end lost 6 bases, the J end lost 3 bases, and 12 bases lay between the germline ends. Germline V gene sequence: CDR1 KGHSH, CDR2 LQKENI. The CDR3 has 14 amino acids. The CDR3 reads CASSATGDNQPQHF. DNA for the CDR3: TGTGCCAGCTCTGCGACGGGTGACAATCAGCCCCAGCATTTT.